This entry lists 29 T cell receptor beta chains sequenced from one sample in a study of HIV-infected patients and healthy controls. No cell fractionation was done, so the repertoire covers all unsorted peripheral blood T cells. Reverse transcription used about 500 ng RNA and constant-region primers for alpha and beta. Using multiplexing indices, alpha and beta chain libraries were generated apart by chain-specific third strand synthesis. Via MiXCR, TCRdb re-called the 5' RACE reads, giving one row per CDR3 protein. This sample has several thousand distinct CDR3 sequences; less than 25% occur once, and the top ten carry approximately 28%. The sample was blood, taken before antiretroviral therapy. These receptors came from an adult with HIV infection.

As for this clonotype: Since a much larger clone is just one base distant, this may be a read error. The rearrangement links TRBV4-1 to TRBJ2-7, with D unresolved. The CDR3 sequence is 13 residues long. Looked up from germline, CDR1 is MGHRA and CDR2 is YSYEKL. Trimming cost V 10 bases and J 0 bases, with 13 bases left between them. The CDR3 nucleotides are TGCGCCATCAGTCTGGGCGGCTCCTACGAGCAGTACTTC. It codes for CAISLGGSYEQYF.

A remark on this clonotype: A much larger clone sits a single nucleotide away, making a read error possible. V gene TRBV20-1 combines with J gene TRBJ2-1; D unresolved. The germline V and J ends were trimmed by 5 bases and 2 bases, with 10 bases remaining between them. Germline V gene sequence: CDR1 DFQATT, CDR2 SNEGSKA (reference sequence). The CDR3 runs 13 residues. CDR3 residues: CSARRSTYNEQFF. CDR3 bases: TGCAGTGCTCGACGCAGCACCTACAATGAGCAGTTCTTC.

This clonotype was counted only a few times. The CDR3 reads CASSPPTRATQYF. CDR3 bases: TGTGCCAGCTCACCACCTACCAGGGCGACCCAGTACTTC. The chain combines TRBV18 with TRBJ2-5; weak D call: TRBD1 (5 bases). The CDR3 length is 13 residues. Trimming removed 0 bases from V and 7 bases from J, with 9 bases in between. Germline CDR1 and CDR2: KGHSH and LQKENI. The complete variable domain, with remaining parts taken from reference TRBV18 and TRBJ2-5, reads NAGVMQNPRHLVRRRGQEARLRCSPMKGHSHVYWYRQLPEEGLKFMVYLQKENIIDESGMPKERFSAEFPKEGPSILRIQQVVRGDSAAYFCASSPPTRATQYFGPGTRLLVL.

This clonotype is medium-sized (0.01 to 0.1%). The chain recombines TRBV2 with TRBJ1-2; D unclear. The length of the CDR3 is 11 residues. V lost 4 bases, J lost 4 bases, and 4 bases lay in between. Germline CDR1 is SNHLY and CDR2 is FYNNEI. This CDR3 is CASSGPYGYTF. The DNA of the CDR3 is TGTGCCAGCAGTGGTCCCTATGGCTACACCTTC. The complete variable domain, with remaining parts taken from reference TRBV2 and TRBJ1-2, reads EPEVTQTPSHQVTQMGQEVILRCVPISNHLYFYWYRQILGQKVEFLVSFYNNEISEKSEIFDDQFSVERPDGSNFTLKIRSTKLEDSAMYFCASSGPYGYTFGSGTRLTVV.

This clonotype rates as medium-sized (0.01 to 0.1%). J is TRBJ2-3 and V is TRBV12-3 or TRBV12-4; 9 bases agree with TRBD1. The CDR3 is 15 amino acids. Trimming at V came to 5 bases and at J to 2 bases, leaving 5 bases not matched to a gene. The CDR3 DNA reads TGTGCCAGCAGTGGACAGGGGCCCCACACAGATACGCAGTATTTT. It is translated as CASSGQGPHTDTQYF.

This clonotype was seen a handful of times. The chain recombines TRBV6-2 or TRBV6-3 with TRBJ2-5; the D call may be TRBD1 or TRBD2 (5 bases each). Germline loops: CDR1 MNHEY, CDR2 SVGEGT. Trimming left V 6 bases short and J 4 bases short, with 12 bases between. CDR3 length: 13 residues. The CDR3 region is CASRPERGETQYF. Here the CDR3 DNA reads TGTGCCAGCAGACCTGAGAGGGGAGAGACCCAGTACTTC.

The chain uses TRBV7-9 and TRBJ2-3; TRBD2 agrees at 8 bases. Per germline, CDR1 SEHNR and CDR2 FQNEAQ (reference sequence). J was trimmed by 4 bases and V by 5 bases; bases with no gene match: 8. The CDR3 is made up of 15 amino acids. Here the CDR3 reads CASSPPGLVADTQYF. CDR3 nucleotide sequence: TGTGCCAGCAGCCCTCCGGGACTAGTGGCAGATACGCAGTATTTT. Full variable domain (remainder filled in from reference TRBV7-9 and TRBJ2-3): DTGVSQNPRHKITKRGQNVTFRCDPISEHNRLYWYRQTLGQGPEFLTYFQNEAQLEKSRLLSDRFSAERPKGSFSTLEIQRTEQGDSAMYLCASSPPGLVADTQYFGPGTRLTVL.

CDR3 loop: CASSFTDTQYF. CDR3 nucleotides: TGTGCCAGCAGCTTCACAGATACGCAGTATTTT. The genes are TRBV5-6 and TRBJ2-3; the D is unclear. The germline V gene has CDR1 SGHDT and CDR2 YYEEEE. The V end was cut by 2 bases, the J end by 2 bases, with 0 bases between. CDR3 length equals 11 residues.

This clonotype has only a few counts. The rearrangement joins TRBV19 to TRBJ2-5, with D unclear. The CDR3 totals 11 residues. V was trimmed by 4 bases and J by 5 bases, leaving 5 bases between them. Looked up from germline, CDR1 is LNHDA and CDR2 is SQIVND (reference sequence). This chain's CDR3 is CASSTLETQYF. CDR3 nucleotide sequence: TGTGCCAGTAGTACGCTCGAGACCCAGTACTTC.

To note about this clonotype: This may come from a read error, since a much larger clone is one base off. The rearrangement uses TRBV5-1 and TRBJ2-1; 7 bases match TRBD2. The germline gives CDR1 SGHRS, CDR2 YFSETQ. CDR3 size: 15 residues. This CDR3 is CASSLREGTYNEHFF. The CDR3 DNA reads TGCGCCAGCAGCTTAAGGGAGGGCACCTACAATGAGCATTTCTTC.

A note on this clonotype: This clone may be a read error of a much larger clone one base away. The CDR3 reads CASSILVRDRDAGEPFF. CDR3 coding DNA: TGCGCCAGCAGCATCCTGGTCCGGGACAGGGACGCCGGGGAGCCGTTTTTT. The V gene is TRBV5-1, the J gene TRBJ2-2, with 9 bases matching TRBD1. From germline, CDR1 is SGHRS and CDR2 YFSETQ. The length of the CDR3 is 17 residues.

By share, this clonotype counts as medium-sized. CDR3 sequence (DNA): TGCGCCAGCAGCTCGAGAGCGGGGGAAATAAACACAGATACGCAGTATTTT. Its translation is CASSSRAGEINTDTQYF. The V call is TRBV5-1, the J call TRBJ2-3, with 8 bases aligning to TRBD2. J gave up 2 bases and V 3 bases, and 11 bases lay outside the gene matches. The CDR3 extends over 17 amino acids. Germline assignment: CDR1 SGHRS and CDR2 YFSETQ.

This clonotype appeared a few times. DNA for the CDR3: TGTGCCAGCAGCAAGCGGGACTCGGGGACCCAGTACTTC. Amino acids: CASSKRDSGTQYF. This chain joins TRBV3-1 and TRBJ2-5; 7 bases match TRBD2. The CDR3 contains 13 residues. From germline, CDR1 is LGHDT and CDR2 YNNKEL (reference sequence). The junction had 7 bases not matched to a gene; V was cut back by 5 bases and J by 7 bases.

The V gene is TRBV12-3 or TRBV12-4, the J gene TRBJ2-7, with 15 bases aligning to TRBD2. The CDR3 runs 17 residues. Unmatched junction bases numbered 11, after V lost 5 bases and J lost 6 bases. CDR3: CASSPGLAGGLSPEQYF. CDR3 nucleotide sequence: TGTGCCAGCAGTCCCGGACTAGCGGGGGGGTTATCCCCCGAGCAGTACTTC.

Comment on this clonotype: A much larger clone sits a single nucleotide away, making a read error possible. The conserved closing phenylalanine or tryptophan is absent in this CDR3, likely reflecting a read error. The chain recombines TRBV6-1 with TRBJ2-5, with a tentative D call TRBD2 (6 bases). CDR1 and CDR2 (germline): MNHNS, SASEGT. The CDR3 sequence is 13 residues long. The ends were cut back, 8 bases at V and 5 bases at J, with 15 bases in the middle. In DNA, the CDR3 is TGTGCCAGCGGGGACGGGGGTCTCGAGACCCAGTACATC. Amino acid sequence: CASGDGGLETQYI.

The sample holds a few counts of this clonotype. The V and J genes are TRBV6-6 and TRBJ2-5; possible D gene TRBD2, 5 bases. There are 12 residues in the CDR3. The ends were cut back, 8 bases at V and 5 bases at J, with 12 bases in the middle. Per germline, CDR1 MNHNY and CDR2 SVGAGI (reference sequence). CDR3 nucleotide sequence: TGTGCCAGCCGGAGGCTTGAGGAGACCCAGTACTTC. Translated: CASRRLEETQYF.

To note about this clonotype: Just one base apart from a much larger clone, this may be a read error. The chain has TRBV5-1 and TRBJ1-1, with D perhaps matching TRBD1 (5 bases). The CDR3 length is 17 residues. The germline CDR1 and CDR2 sequences are SGHRS and YFSETQ. CDR3 protein: CASSSGMGRNMNTEDFF. The CDR3 DNA reads as TGCGCCAGCAGCTCGGGGATGGGACGGAATATGAACACTGAAGATTTCTTT.

This rearrangement joins TRBV20-1 to TRBJ1-2; D is unclear. Trimming cost V 7 bases and J 5 bases, with 11 bases left between them. This CDR3 spans 11 amino acids. CDR1 is DFQATT, CDR2 SNEGSKA, per germline (reference sequence). The CDR3 region has the DNA TGCAGTGTTGGAGATAAGTATGGCTACACCTTC. Its protein product is CSVGDKYGYTF.

This clonotype is judged medium-sized. This rearrangement joins TRBV7-3 to TRBJ1-6, with D perhaps TRBD1 (5 bases). Trimming removed 5 bases from V and 7 bases from J, with 9 bases in between. This CDR3 has 13 residues. Per the germline V gene, CDR1 is SGHTA and CDR2 is FQGTGA. The CDR3 DNA sequence: TGTGCCAGCAGCGGGGGAGGGAATTCACCCCTCCACTTT. Protein: CASSGGGNSPLHF.

This clonotype is termed hyperexpanded (1% or more). The chain has TRBV7-9 and TRBJ2-3; 7 nucleotides line up with TRBD2. CDR1 SEHNR and CDR2 FQNEAQ come from the germline V gene (reference sequence). V lost 10 bases to trimming and J lost 2 bases; unmatched junction nucleotides: 12. The CDR3 sequence is 15 residues long. As DNA, the CDR3 is TGTGCCACCCTTCGGGCTAGCGGAAACACAGATACGCAGTATTTT. Its translation is CATLRASGNTDTQYF.

By sample share, this clonotype is hyperexpanded. The V gene is TRBV12-3 or TRBV12-4, the J gene TRBJ1-2, with 11 bases matching TRBD1. This CDR3 comprises 13 residues. The ends lost 3 bases at V and 8 bases at J; junction bases unmatched: 2. The CDR3 region has the DNA TGTGCCAGCAGTTTCCGGACAGGGGGCGGCTACACCTTC. Its protein is CASSFRTGGGYTF.

The rearrangement links TRBV7-9 to TRBJ1-2, with a possible D match to TRBD1 (5 bases). Germline V gene sequence: CDR1 SEHNR, CDR2 FQNEAQ (reference sequence). Trimming pared 4 bases from V and 7 bases from J, leaving 19 bases between. This CDR3 is built from 15 residues. The CDR3 region has the DNA TGTGCCAGCAGCTCAACAGGCGTCACTAATGCTGGCTACACCTTC. It yields the protein CASSSTGVTNAGYTF.

This clonotype is judged medium-sized. The chain couples TRBV11-2 to TRBJ1-1; TRBD1 is a possible D gene (5 bases). CDR3 length: 16 amino acids. The germline gives CDR1 SGHAT, CDR2 FQNNGV. Trimming took off 0 bases at V and 8 bases at J, with 19 bases between the two ends. The CDR3 DNA is TGTGCCAGCAGCTTAGATTGGGGCCCTCTGAACGGGGAAGCTTTCTTT. Amino acid sequence: CASSLDWGPLNGEAFF. Combining the CDR3 with reference TRBV11-2 and TRBJ1-1 gives the whole variable domain EAGVAQSPRYKIIEKRQSVAFWCNPISGHATLYWYQQILGQGPKLLIQFQNNGVVDDSQLPKDRFSAERLKGVDSTLKIQPAKLEDSAVYLCASSLDWGPLNGEAFFGQGTRLTVV.

With regard to this clonotype: A read error is possible here, since a much larger clone lies one base away. V gene TRBV7-7 combines with J gene TRBJ2-5; 7 bases match TRBD1. CDR3 length: 13 residues. Germline assignment: CDR1 SSHAT and CDR2 FNYEAQ (reference sequence). The CDR3 spells CASSRDSQETQYF. The CDR3 DNA is TGTGCTAGCAGCCGGGACAGCCAAGAGACCCAGTACTTC.

The chain has TRBV20-1 and TRBJ1-5, with D possibly matching TRBD1 (5 bases). The CDR3 loop spans 13 amino acids. Germline V lookup: CDR1 DFQATT, CDR2 SNEGSKA (reference sequence). The V and J ends lost 3 bases and 0 bases respectively, with 6 bases between them. CDR3 in amino acids: CSARGDSNQPQHF. CDR3 DNA sequence: TGCAGTGCTAGGGGGGATAGCAATCAGCCCCAGCATTTT.

This clonotype has more than one count but fewer than ten. The V call is TRBV6-2 or TRBV6-3, the J call TRBJ2-3; a weak D match, TRBD1 (6 bases). Germline CDR1 and CDR2: MNHEY and SVGEGT. There are 17 residues in the CDR3. Trimming left V 2 bases short and J 0 bases short, with 15 bases between. The CDR3 DNA reads TGTGCCAGCAGTTACCCCCCCCCAGGGGTTAGCACAGATACGCAGTATTTT. Its translation is CASSYPPPGVSTDTQYF.

This clonotype is judged medium-sized. The V and J genes are TRBV18 and TRBJ1-2; 7 bases align to TRBD1. There are 15 residues in the CDR3. CDR1 KGHSH and CDR2 LQKENI come from the germline V gene. Trimming at V came to 0 bases and at J to 6 bases, leaving 7 bases not matched to a gene. In DNA form, the CDR3 reads TGTGCCAGCTCACCACCAAACAGGGGTTTAGATGGCTACACCTTC. This sequence encodes CASSPPNRGLDGYTF.

This clonotype came up once. The chain employs TRBV30 and TRBJ2-3; D possibly corresponds to TRBD2 (5 bases). This CDR3 is built from 14 residues. Per the germline V gene, CDR1 is GTSNPN and CDR2 is SVGIG (reference sequence). V lost 3 bases to trimming and J lost 2 bases, with 12 bases between them. DNA for the CDR3: TGTGCCTGGAGAAATTTCGGGGACACAGATACGCAGTATTTT. This gives the protein CAWRNFGDTDTQYF. The full variable domain, its missing parts supplied by reference TRBV30 and TRBJ2-3, is SQTIHQWPATLVQPVGSPLSLECTVEGTSNPNLYWYRQAAGRGLQLLFYSVGIGQISSEVPQNLSASRPQDRQFILSSKKLLLSDSGFYLCAWRNFGDTDTQYFGPGTRLTVL.

This clonotype is categorized as medium-sized. The chain employs TRBV20-1 and TRBJ1-2; D possibly corresponds to TRBD1 (6 bases). V shed 6 bases and J shed 8 bases, with 16 bases lying between them. Germline V lookup: CDR1 DFQATT, CDR2 SNEGSKA (reference sequence). The CDR3 is 12 amino acids. CDR3 loop: CSALGGGDGYTF. CDR3 coding DNA: TGCAGTGCCCTAGGGGGAGGGGACGGCTACACCTTC.